This note documents a single T cell receptor (beta chain) sequence. This entry is derived from a study of chemoradiotherapy in HPV16-positive cancers. Sequencing was performed with immunoSEQ multiplex PCR; in TCRdb, only in-frame clones are kept and a portion is missing. The data hold thousands of clones, with 78% observed a single time. The CDR3 covers 15 residues. V lost 0 bases and J lost 3, with 12 bases in between. Germline V gene lookup returns CDR1 MGHRA and CDR2 YSYEKL. This sequence originates from a human donor with HPV-associated anogenital cancer. The chain employs TRBV4-1 and TRBJ2-7, with D unresolved. This sample was obtained from a patient who underwent chemoradiotherapy. CDR3 protein: CASSQDRSLNYEQYF. For the CDR3, the DNA is TGCGCCAGCAGCCAAGATAGGAGCCTGAACTACGAGCAGTACTTC.